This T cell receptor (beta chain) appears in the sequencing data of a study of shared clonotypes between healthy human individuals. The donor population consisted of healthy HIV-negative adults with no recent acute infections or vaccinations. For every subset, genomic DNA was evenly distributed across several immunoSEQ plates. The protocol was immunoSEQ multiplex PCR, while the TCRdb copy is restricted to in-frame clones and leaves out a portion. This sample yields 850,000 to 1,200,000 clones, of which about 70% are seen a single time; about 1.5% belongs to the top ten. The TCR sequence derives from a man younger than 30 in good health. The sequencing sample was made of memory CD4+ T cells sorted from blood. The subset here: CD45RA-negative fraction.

CDR3 amino acids: CASRGTYGYTF. The DNA of the CDR3 is TGTGCCAGCAGGGGCACCTATGGCTACACCTTC. The chain couples TRBV6-1 to TRBJ1-2, with D uncertain. Germline-derived CDR1 and CDR2 are MNHNS and SASEGT. Trimming stripped 6 bases from V and 4 bases from J, with 6 bases between. CDR3 length equals 11 residues.